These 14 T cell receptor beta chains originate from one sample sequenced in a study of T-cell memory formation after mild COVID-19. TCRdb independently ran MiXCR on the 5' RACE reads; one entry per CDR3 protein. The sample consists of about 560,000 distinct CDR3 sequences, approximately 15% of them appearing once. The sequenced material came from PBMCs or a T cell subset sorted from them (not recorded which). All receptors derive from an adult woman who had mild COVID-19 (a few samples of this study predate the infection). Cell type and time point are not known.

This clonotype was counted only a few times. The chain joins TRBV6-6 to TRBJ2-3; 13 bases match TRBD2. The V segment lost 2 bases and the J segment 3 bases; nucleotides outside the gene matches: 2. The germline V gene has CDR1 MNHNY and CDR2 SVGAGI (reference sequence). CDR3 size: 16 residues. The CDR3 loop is CASSYGGLAGTDTQYF. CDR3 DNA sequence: TGTGCCAGCAGTTACGGGGGACTAGCGGGGACAGATACGCAGTATTTT.

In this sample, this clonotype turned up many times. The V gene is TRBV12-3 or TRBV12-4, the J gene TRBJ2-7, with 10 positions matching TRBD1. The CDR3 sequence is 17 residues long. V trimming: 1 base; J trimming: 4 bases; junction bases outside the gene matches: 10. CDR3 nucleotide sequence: TGTGCCAGCAGTTTAGTGCTCCCGGGACAGGGGAGGTACGAGCAGTACTTC. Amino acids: CASSLVLPGQGRYEQYF.

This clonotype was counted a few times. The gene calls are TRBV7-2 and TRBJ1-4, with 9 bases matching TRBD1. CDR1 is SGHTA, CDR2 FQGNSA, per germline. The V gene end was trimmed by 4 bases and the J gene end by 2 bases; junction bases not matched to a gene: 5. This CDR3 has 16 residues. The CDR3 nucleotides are TGTGCCAGCAGCTGGGGACAGGGAATGACTAATGAAAAACTGTTTTTT. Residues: CASSWGQGMTNEKLFF.

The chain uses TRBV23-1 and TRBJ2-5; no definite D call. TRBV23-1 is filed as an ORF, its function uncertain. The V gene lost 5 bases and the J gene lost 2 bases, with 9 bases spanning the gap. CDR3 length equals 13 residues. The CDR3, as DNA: TGCGCCAGCAGTACGGCAGAGCAAGAGACCCAGTACTTC. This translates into CASSTAEQETQYF.

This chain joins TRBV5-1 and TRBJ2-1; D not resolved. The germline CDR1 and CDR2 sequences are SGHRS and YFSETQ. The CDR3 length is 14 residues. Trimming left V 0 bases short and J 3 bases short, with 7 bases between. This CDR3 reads CASSLAQVYNEQFF. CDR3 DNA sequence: TGCGCCAGCAGCTTGGCGCAGGTCTACAATGAGCAGTTCTTC.

CDR3 protein: CASSQLQRNTEAFF. The CDR3 nucleotides are TGTGCCAGCAGCCAATTACAGAGGAACACTGAAGCTTTCTTT. The chain joins TRBV7-9 to TRBJ1-1; D is ambiguous. The V end lost 5 bases, the J end lost 1 base, and 11 bases lay between the germline ends. The germline CDR1 and CDR2 sequences are SEHNR and FQNEAQ (reference sequence). The CDR3 runs to 14 residues.

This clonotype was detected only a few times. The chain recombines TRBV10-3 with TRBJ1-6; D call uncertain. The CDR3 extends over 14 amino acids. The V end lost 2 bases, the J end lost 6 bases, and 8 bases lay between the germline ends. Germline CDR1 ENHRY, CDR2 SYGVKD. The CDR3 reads CAISEGRANSPLHF. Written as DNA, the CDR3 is TGTGCCATCAGTGAGGGACGGGCTAATTCACCCCTCCACTTT.

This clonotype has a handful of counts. The chain's CDR3 is CASNAGRGDTEAFF. The DNA for the CDR3 is TGCGCCAGCAATGCGGGCAGGGGTGACACTGAAGCTTTCTTT. The chain uses TRBV5-1 and TRBJ1-1; D may be TRBD1 (6 bases). Germline CDR1 and CDR2: SGHRS and YFSETQ. V was trimmed by 6 bases and J by 3 bases, leaving 15 bases between them. The CDR3 runs to 14 residues.

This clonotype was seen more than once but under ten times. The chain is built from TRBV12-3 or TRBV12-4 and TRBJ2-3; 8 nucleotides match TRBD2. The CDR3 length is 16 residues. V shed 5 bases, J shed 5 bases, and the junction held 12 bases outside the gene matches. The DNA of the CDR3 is TGTGCCAGCAGTCCCCGTTTACTAGCGGAAAAAGATACGCAGTATTTT. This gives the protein CASSPRLLAEKDTQYF.

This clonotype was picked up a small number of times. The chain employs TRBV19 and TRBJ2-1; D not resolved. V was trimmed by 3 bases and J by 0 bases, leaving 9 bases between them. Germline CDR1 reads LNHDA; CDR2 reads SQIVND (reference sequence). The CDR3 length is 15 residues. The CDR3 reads CASSIYESSYNEQFF. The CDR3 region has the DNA TGTGCCAGTAGTATCTACGAGAGCTCCTACAATGAGCAGTTCTTC.

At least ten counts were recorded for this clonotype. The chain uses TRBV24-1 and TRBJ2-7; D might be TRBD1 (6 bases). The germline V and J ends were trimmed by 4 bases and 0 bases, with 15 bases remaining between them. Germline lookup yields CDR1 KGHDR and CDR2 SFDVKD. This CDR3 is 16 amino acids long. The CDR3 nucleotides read TGTGCCACCAGTGACCCCGGGCAGGGGAACTCCTACGAGCAGTACTTC. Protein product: CATSDPGQGNSYEQYF.

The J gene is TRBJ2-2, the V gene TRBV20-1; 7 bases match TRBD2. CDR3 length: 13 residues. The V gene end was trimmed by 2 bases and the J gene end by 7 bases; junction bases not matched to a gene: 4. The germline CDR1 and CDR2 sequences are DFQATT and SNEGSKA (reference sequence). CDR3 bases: TGCAGTGCTAGACAATGGACTAGCGGGGAGCTGTTTTTT. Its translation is CSARQWTSGELFF.

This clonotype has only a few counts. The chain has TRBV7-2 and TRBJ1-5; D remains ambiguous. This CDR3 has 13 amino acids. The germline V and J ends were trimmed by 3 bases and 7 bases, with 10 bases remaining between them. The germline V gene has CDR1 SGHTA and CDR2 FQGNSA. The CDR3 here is CASSFRFGQPQHF. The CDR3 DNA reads TGTGCCAGCAGCTTTCGATTTGGGCAGCCCCAGCATTTT.

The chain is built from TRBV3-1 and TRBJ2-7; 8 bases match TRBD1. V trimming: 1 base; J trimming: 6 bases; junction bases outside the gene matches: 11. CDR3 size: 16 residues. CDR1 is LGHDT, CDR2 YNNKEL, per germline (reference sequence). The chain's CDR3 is CASSQGGQGIPREQYF. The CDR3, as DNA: TGTGCCAGCAGCCAAGGTGGACAGGGAATACCTCGCGAGCAGTACTTC.